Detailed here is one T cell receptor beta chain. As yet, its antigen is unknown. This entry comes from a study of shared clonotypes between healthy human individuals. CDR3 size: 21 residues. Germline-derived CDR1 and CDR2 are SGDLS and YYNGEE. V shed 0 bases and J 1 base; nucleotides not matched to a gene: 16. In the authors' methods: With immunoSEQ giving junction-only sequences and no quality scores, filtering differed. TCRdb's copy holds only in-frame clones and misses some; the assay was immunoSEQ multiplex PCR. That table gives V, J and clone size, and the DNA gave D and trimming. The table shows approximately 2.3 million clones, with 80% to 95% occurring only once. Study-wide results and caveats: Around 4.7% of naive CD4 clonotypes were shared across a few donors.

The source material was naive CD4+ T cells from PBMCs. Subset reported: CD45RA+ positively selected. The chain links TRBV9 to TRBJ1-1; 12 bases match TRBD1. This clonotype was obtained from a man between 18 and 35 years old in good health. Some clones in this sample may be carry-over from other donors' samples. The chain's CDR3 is CASSVEPPGTGGPPSNTEAFF. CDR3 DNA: TGTGCCAGCAGCGTAGAGCCCCCCGGGACAGGGGGCCCTCCGTCGAACACTGAAGCTTTCTTT.